Shown below are 5 T cell receptor beta chains from a single sample sequenced in a study of immune evolution from preneoplasia to lung adenocarcinoma. The repertoire was sequenced with immunoSEQ multiplex PCR; TCRdb's copy has only in-frame clones and lacks some. Of about 4,500 clones in the sample, roughly nine tenths are singletons; the top ten hold 3% to 3.5%. Sequencing was done on a sample of FFPE invasive lung adenocarcinoma tissue. These receptor sequences come from a person in their fifties with lung adenocarcinoma.

This chain connects TRBV5-6 to TRBJ2-3; no clear D gene. The CDR3 covers 16 residues. V was clipped by 3 bases and J by 2 bases, with 16 bases between them. CDR1 SGHDT and CDR2 YYEEEE come from the germline V gene. The CDR3 DNA reads TGTGCCAGCAGCTCCACCTTAGTAGGGTCCACAGATACGCAGTATTTT. This gives the protein CASSSTLVGSTDTQYF.

CDR3 DNA sequence: TGTGCCAGCAGCCGTACAGGTTCTGGAAACACCATATATTTT. Protein product: CASSRTGSGNTIYF. V gene TRBV7-6 combines with J gene TRBJ1-3; a possible D gene is TRBD1 (5 bases). The CDR3 is 14 amino acids. CDR1 SGHVS and CDR2 FNYEAQ come from the germline V gene. V was shortened by 5 bases and J by 1 base, with 9 bases between the two germline ends. Variable domain in full (rest from reference TRBV7-6 and TRBJ1-3): GAGVSQSPRYKVTKRGQDVALRCDPISGHVSLYWYRQALGQGPEFLTYFNYEAQQDKSGLPNDRFSAERPEGSISTLTIQRTEQRDSAMYRCASSRTGSGNTIYFGEGSWLTVV.

This clone was picked up a small number of times. The J gene is TRBJ2-7, the V gene TRBV28; 9 bases are shared with TRBD1. With 6 bases clipped from V and 4 bases from J, the junction kept 4 bases outside the gene matches. This CDR3 spans 13 amino acids. Germline V gene lookup returns CDR1 MDHEN and CDR2 SYDVKM. The chain's CDR3 is CASRGQGVYEQYF. CDR3 DNA: TGTGCCAGCAGGGGACAGGGCGTATACGAGCAGTACTTC.

The rearrangement uses TRBV18 and TRBJ2-7; D is ambiguous. CDR3 length equals 12 residues. V lost 4 bases to trimming and J lost 2 bases, with 6 bases between them. Germline values: CDR1 KGHSH, CDR2 LQKENI. The CDR3 reads CASSLHPYEQYF. CDR3 DNA sequence: TGTGCCAGCTCACTCCACCCCTACGAGCAGTACTTC.

The CDR3 coding sequence is TGTGCCAGCAGCCGCCTAGCGGGAGGGCAAGTTAATGAGCAGTTCTTC. Translating it yields CASSRLAGGQVNEQFF. This chain joins TRBV7-2 and TRBJ2-1; 12 bases fit TRBD2. The trim removed 5 bases at V and 7 bases at J, leaving 9 bases unmatched. CDR1 SGHTA and CDR2 FQGNSA come from the germline V gene. The CDR3 has 16 amino acids.